The present T cell receptor beta chain was sequenced within a study of T cell responses to AZD1222 COVID-19 vaccine. Using immunoSEQ multiplex PCR, the repertoire was profiled, and TCRdb retains in-frame clones only, with some absent. The sample includes about 150,000 clones, about 92% of them seen just once. V was pared by 5 bases and J by 10 bases, with 14 bases between. This CDR3 region has 11 residues. CDR1 GTSNPN and CDR2 SVGIG come from the germline V gene (reference sequence). The J gene is TRBJ1-1, the V gene TRBV30; D is unclear. This specimen consisted of peripheral blood, obtained on day 0 of AZD1222 vaccination. The clonotype originates from an adult in good health. The CDR3 DNA follows: TGTGCCTGGGGGAGGGAAGCGGGAGCTTTCTTT. Translation: CAWGREAGAFF.